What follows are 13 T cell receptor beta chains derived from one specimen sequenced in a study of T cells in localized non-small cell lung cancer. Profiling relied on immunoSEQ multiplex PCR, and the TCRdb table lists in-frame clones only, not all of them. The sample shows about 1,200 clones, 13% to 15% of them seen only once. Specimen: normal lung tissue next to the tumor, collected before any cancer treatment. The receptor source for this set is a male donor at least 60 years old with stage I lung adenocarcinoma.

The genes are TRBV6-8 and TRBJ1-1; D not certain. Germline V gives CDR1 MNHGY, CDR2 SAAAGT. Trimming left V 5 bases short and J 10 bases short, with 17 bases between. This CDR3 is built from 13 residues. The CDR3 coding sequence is TGTGCCAGCAGTGCTACCTCCGATTGGGGAGCTTTCTTT. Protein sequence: CASSATSDWGAFF.

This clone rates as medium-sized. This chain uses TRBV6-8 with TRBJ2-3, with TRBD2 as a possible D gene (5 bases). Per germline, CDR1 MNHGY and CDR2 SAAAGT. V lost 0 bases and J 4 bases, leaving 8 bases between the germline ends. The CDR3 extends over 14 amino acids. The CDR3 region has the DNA TGTGCCAGCAGTTACTCGGAACTAGCAGATACGCAGTATTTT. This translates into CASSYSELADTQYF.

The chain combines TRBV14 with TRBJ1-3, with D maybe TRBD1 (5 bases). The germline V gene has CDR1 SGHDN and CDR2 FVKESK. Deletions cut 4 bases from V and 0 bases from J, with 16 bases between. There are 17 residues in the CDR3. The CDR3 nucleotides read TGTGCCAGCAGCCCCCCGCGGGGGGGAGACTCTGGAAACACCATATATTTT. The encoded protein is CASSPPRGGDSGNTIYF.

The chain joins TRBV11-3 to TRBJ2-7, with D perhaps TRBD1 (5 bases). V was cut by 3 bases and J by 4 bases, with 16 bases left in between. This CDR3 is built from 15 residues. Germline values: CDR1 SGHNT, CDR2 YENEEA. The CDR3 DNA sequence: TGTGCCAGCAGCTTGGACATGGACATACCATACGAGCAGTACTTC. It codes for CASSLDMDIPYEQYF. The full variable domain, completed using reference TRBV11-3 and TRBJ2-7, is EAGVVQSPRYKIIEKKQPVAFWCNPISGHNTLYWYLQNLGQGPELLIRYENEEAVDDSQLPKDRFSAERLKGVDSTLKIQPAELGDSAVYLCASSLDMDIPYEQYFGPGTRLTVT.

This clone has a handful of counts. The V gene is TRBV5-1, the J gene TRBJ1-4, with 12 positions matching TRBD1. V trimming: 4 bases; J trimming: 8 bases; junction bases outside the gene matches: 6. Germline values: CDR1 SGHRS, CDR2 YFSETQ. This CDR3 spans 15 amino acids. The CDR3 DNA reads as TGCGCCAGCAGCACCGGGGACAGGGGGCTGGAAAAACTGTTTTTT. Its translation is CASSTGDRGLEKLFF.

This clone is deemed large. This CDR3 is CASTIQGASSGYTF. CDR3 coding DNA: TGTGCCAGCACTATACAGGGGGCGTCAAGTGGCTACACCTTC. The chain is built from TRBV6-8 and TRBJ1-2; 9 bases match TRBD1. Trimming at V came to 7 bases and at J to 7 bases, leaving 10 bases not matched to a gene. Germline assignment: CDR1 MNHGY and CDR2 SAAAGT. This CDR3 is built from 14 residues.

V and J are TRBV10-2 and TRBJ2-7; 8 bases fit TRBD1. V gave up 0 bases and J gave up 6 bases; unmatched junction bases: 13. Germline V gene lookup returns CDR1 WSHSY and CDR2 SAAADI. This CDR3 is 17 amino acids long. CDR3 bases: TGCGCCAGCAGTGAGTCGACTTGGCAGGGGGCTTTTAGCGAGCAGTACTTC. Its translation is CASSESTWQGAFSEQYF.

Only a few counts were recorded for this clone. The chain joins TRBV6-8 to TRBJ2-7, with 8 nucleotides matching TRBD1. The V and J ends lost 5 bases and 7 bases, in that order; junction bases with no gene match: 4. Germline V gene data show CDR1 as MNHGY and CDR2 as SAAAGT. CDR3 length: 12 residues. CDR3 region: CASSGTGGEQYF. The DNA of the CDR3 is TGTGCCAGCAGTGGAACAGGGGGGGAGCAGTACTTC.

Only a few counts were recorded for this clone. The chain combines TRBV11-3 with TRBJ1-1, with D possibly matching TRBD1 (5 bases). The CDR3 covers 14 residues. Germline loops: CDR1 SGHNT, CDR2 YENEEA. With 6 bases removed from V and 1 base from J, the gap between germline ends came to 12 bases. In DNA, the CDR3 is TGTGCCAGCAGACGGGGGGGAGAGAACACTGAAGCTTTCTTT. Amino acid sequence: CASRRGGENTEAFF. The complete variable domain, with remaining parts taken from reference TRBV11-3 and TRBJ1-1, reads EAGVVQSPRYKIIEKKQPVAFWCNPISGHNTLYWYLQNLGQGPELLIRYENEEAVDDSQLPKDRFSAERLKGVDSTLKIQPAELGDSAVYLCASRRGGENTEAFFGQGTRLTVV.

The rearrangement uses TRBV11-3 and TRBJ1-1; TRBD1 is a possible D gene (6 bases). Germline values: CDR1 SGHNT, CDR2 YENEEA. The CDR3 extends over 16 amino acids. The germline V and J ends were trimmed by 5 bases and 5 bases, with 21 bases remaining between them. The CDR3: CASSGQRSGEGTEAFF. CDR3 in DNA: TGTGCCAGCAGCGGGCAGAGGTCAGGGGAGGGGACTGAAGCTTTCTTT.

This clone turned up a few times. The CDR3 loop reads CAWNTDSLYGYTF. CDR3 nucleotides: TGTGCCTGGAATACAGACTCCCTCTATGGCTACACCTTC. The chain employs TRBV30 and TRBJ1-2; D is ambiguous. V was clipped by 4 bases and J by 4 bases, with 13 bases between them. This CDR3 contains 13 residues. CDR1 GTSNPN and CDR2 SVGIG come from the germline V gene (reference sequence).

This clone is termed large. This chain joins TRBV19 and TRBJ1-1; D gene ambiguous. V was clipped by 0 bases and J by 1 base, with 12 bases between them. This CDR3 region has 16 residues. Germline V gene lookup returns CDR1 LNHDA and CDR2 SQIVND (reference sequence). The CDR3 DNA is TGTGCCAGTAGTATAGATCAAAGGGCCACGAACACTGAAGCTTTCTTT. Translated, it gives CASSIDQRATNTEAFF. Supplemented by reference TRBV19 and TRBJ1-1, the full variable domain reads DGGITQSPKYLFRKEGQNVTLSCEQNLNHDAMYWYRQDPGQGLRLIYYSQIVNDFQKGDIAEGYSVSREKKESFPLTVTSAQKNPTAFYLCASSIDQRATNTEAFFGQGTRLTVV.

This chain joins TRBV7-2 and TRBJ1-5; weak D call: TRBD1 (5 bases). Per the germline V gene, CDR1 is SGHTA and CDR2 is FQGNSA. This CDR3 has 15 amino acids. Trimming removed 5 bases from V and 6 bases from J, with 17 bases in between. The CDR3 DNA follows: TGTGCCAGCAGCCAAGGTGGGGCTGGGGGTCAGCCCCAGCATTTT. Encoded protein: CASSQGGAGGQPQHF.